This is a list of T cell receptor beta chains from one sample in a study of cytomegalovirus exposure and HLA in healthy donors. Libraries were prepared by immunoSEQ multiplex PCR; TCRdb keeps only in-frame clonotypes and omits some of them. Found here are 240,000 or so clones, about 81% of them singletons; the top ten hold about 7.3%. The specimen was PBMCs. The source is a woman aged 60-75 years in good health and CMV-seropositive. Each CDR3 is given with its conserved first and last residue. Fields, in order: D gene, clone size, J gene, V gene, CDR3 DNA, CDR3 protein. The D gene is left open where the match is weak. The size field is filled for only some rows; it gives once, few, many or a size class.

>TRBD2|NA|TRBJ2-1|TRBV11-2
TGTGCCAGCAGCTTAAGTCCTAGCGGGAGTGGCTTCTTC
CASSLSPSGSGFF
>NA|NA|TRBJ2-2|TRBV4-1
TGCGCCAGCAGCCATGCCAGTGGCGGGGAGCTGTTTTTT
CASSHASGGELFF
>NA|NA|TRBJ1-2|TRBV5-1
TGCGCCAGCAGCTTTTCGTTGGAGACCTATGGCTACACCTTC
CASSFSLETYGYTF
>NA|NA|TRBJ2-3|TRBV5-1
TGCGCCAGCAGCATCCTTAGCGAGGAGCAGTATTTT
CASSILSEEQYF
>NA|once|TRBJ2-1|TRBV28
TGTGCCAGCGAGGAGGACGAATACAATGAGCAGTTCTTC
CASEEDEYNEQFF
>NA|NA|TRBJ1-2|TRBV5-5
TGTGCCAGCAGCCCTCAGGGCTTTGACTATGGCTACACCTTC
CASSPQGFDYGYTF
>TRBD1|NA|TRBJ1-5|TRBV4-1
TGCGCCAGCAGTGATACCGGGGACAGCCGGCCCCAGCATTTT
CASSDTGDSRPQHF
>NA|NA|TRBJ2-1|TRBV7-3
TGTGCCAGCAGCCTAGGGGTAGCGAGGGAGGATGAGCAGTTCTTC
CASSLGVAREDEQFF
>TRBD1|NA|TRBJ1-1|TRBV10-1
TGCGCCAGCAGTGAGGGACAGGGGTACACTGAAGCTTTCTTT
CASSEGQGYTEAFF
>NA|NA|TRBJ2-1|TRBV11-2
TGTGCCCATGGGGCGGGATTAGGGCATGAGCAGTTCTTC
CAHGAGLGHEQFF
>NA|few|TRBJ1-3|TRBV6-1
TGTGCCAGCAGTGAAGTCTGGCCCTCTGGAAACACCATATATTTT
CASSEVWPSGNTIYF
>TRBD2|NA|TRBJ2-7|TRBV2
TGTGCCAGCAGCTGGGGGCTAGCGGGAGGTTACGAGCAGTACTTC
CASSWGLAGGYEQYF
>NA|NA|TRBJ2-2|TRBV2
TGTGCCAGCAACGTGGCCAACACCGGGGAGCTGTTTTTT
CASNVANTGELFF
>NA|few|TRBJ1-2|TRBV5-5
TGTGCCAGCAGCTTGGAAGTAAGAGGTCATGGCTACACCTTC
CASSLEVRGHGYTF
>TRBD1|NA|TRBJ2-3|TRBV5-4
TGTGCCAGCAGCCTTCGGACAGGGGGTAGAGATACGCAGTATTTT
CASSLRTGGRDTQYF
>NA|NA|TRBJ2-7|TRBV19
TGTGCCAGTAGTCTCAGTCTCTTCTACGAGCAGTACTTC
CASSLSLFYEQYF
>NA|NA|TRBJ2-1|TRBV5-1
TGCGCCAGCAGCTTGACCCAGCCGGGGAACAATGAGCAGTTCTTC
CASSLTQPGNNEQFF
>TRBD1|few|TRBJ2-2|TRBV30
TGTGCCTGGAGCCCGGGACAGGGGTCAGGCGGGGAGCTGTTTTTT
CAWSPGQGSGGELFF
>NA|NA|TRBJ1-2|TRBV19
TGTGCCAGTAGTATAACACAGACGAACTATGGCTACACCTTC
CASSITQTNYGYTF
>TRBD1|NA|TRBJ1-2|TRBV5-6
TGTGCCAGCAGGCCACAGGGGGCGGGTACCTATGGCTACACCTTC
CASRPQGAGTYGYTF
>TRBD2|few|TRBJ2-7|TRBV19
TGTGCCAGTAGTGAGACTAGCGGGAGGTTATCCGGGCAGTACTTC
CASSETSGRLSGQYF
>NA|NA|TRBJ2-1|TRBV6-5
TGTGCCGGCAGTCCCCTTTCGAATGAGCAGTTCTTC
CAGSPLSNEQFF
>NA|once|TRBJ1-5|TRBV10-3
TGTGCCATCAGTGACGGAGTGGAGCCCCAGCATTTT
CAISDGVEPQHF
>TRBD2|few|TRBJ2-2|TRBV27
TGTGCCAGCAGTTTTCAGGGAGGGCCCGGGGAGCTGTTTTTT
CASSFQGGPGELFF
>NA|NA|TRBJ1-1|TRBV7-9
TGTGCCAGCAGCGCAGGGGTCACTGAAGCTTTCTTT
CASSAGVTEAFF
>TRBD1|once|TRBJ2-1|TRBV11-2
TGTGCCAGCAGTCCCCGGGACAGCTCCTACAATGAGCAGTTCTTC
CASSPRDSSYNEQFF
>NA|NA|TRBJ1-1|TRBV7-8
TGTGCCAGCAGCTCCACAGGGTACACTGAAGCTTTCTTT
CASSSTGYTEAFF
>NA|few|TRBJ1-1|TRBV20-1
TGCAGTGCCCACTTCATGGCTTTCTTT
CSAHFMAFF
>TRBD1|NA|TRBJ1-1|TRBV5-1
TGCGCCAGCAGCCTACGGACAGGAAACACTGAAGCTTTCTTT
CASSLRTGNTEAFF
>NA|NA|TRBJ1-1|TRBV18
TGTGCCAGCTCACCACAGACAGAGAACACTGAAGCTTTCTTT
CASSPQTENTEAFF
>TRBD1|NA|TRBJ2-7|TRBV7-9
TGTGCCAGCAGCTTAGAGGGACAGGGTTCACGCGAGCAGTACTTC
CASSLEGQGSREQYF
>NA|NA|TRBJ1-1|TRBV14
TGTGCCAGCAGCCAAGAACTTTCTACTGAAGCTTTCTTT
CASSQELSTEAFF
>NA|NA|TRBJ2-1|TRBV7-9
TGTGCCAGCAGCTCCTGGGGCAGTGAGCAGTTCTTC
CASSSWGSEQFF
>NA|NA|TRBJ2-1|TRBV4-1
TGCGCCACCCTGGACAGATACAATGAGCAGTTCTTC
CATLDRYNEQFF
>TRBD1|NA|TRBJ2-7|TRBV19
TGTGCCAGTAAGACAGGGGGAAGGTCAGCAGAGCAGTACTTC
CASKTGGRSAEQYF
>NA|NA|TRBJ2-7|TRBV7-8
TGTGCCAGCAGCTTACGGGTTATCTCCTACGAGCAGTACTTC
CASSLRVISYEQYF
>TRBD1|NA|TRBJ2-7|TRBV29-1
TGCAGCGGCCTGGGACAGGGAAACTACGAGCAGTACTTC
CSGLGQGNYEQYF
>NA|once|TRBJ1-1|TRBV2
TGTGCCAGCAGCTTAGGGGGGGGGCGGAACACTGAAGCTTTCTTT
CASSLGGGRNTEAFF
>NA|once|TRBJ2-3|TRBV4-1
TGCGCCAGCAGCCATTTTTTTCTCCCGGCGGGGCCAGATACGCAGTATTTT
CASSHFFLPAGPDTQYF
>NA|NA|TRBJ1-1|TRBV25-1
TGTGCCAGCAGCCCAACCTCGGTAGGGAGCACTGAAGCTTTCTTT
CASSPTSVGSTEAFF
>TRBD2|NA|TRBJ2-1|TRBV9
TGTGCCAGCAGCGTAGAGGGGAGGGGGACTAGCTATTTTAATGAGCAGTTCTTC
CASSVEGRGTSYFNEQFF
>NA|NA|TRBJ1-4|TRBV6-1
TGTGCCAGCAGTCTTCCGGGACAAAGGGGCGAAAAACTGTTTTTT
CASSLPGQRGEKLFF
>NA|NA|TRBJ2-5|TRBV9
TGTGCCAGCAGCGCCCGGATCGGGGAGACCCAGTACTTC
CASSARIGETQYF
>NA|NA|TRBJ2-6|TRBV9
TGTGCCACCGGGGGGCCTGGGGCCAACGTCCTGACTTTC
CATGGPGANVLTF
>NA|NA|TRBJ2-7|TRBV5-1
TGCGCCAGCAGCTTCCAGGGGAGTAAAAAGGAGCACGAGCAGTACTTC
CASSFQGSKKEHEQYF
>TRBD1|NA|TRBJ1-4|TRBV18
TGTGCCAGCTCACCACCGGGACAGTCCTGGTGGAATGAAAAACTGTTTTTT
CASSPPGQSWWNEKLFF
>NA|few|TRBJ2-1|TRBV9
TGTGCCAGCAGCGTAGGGGGGGGGCACGGCAATGAGCAGTTCTTC
CASSVGGGHGNEQFF
>NA|NA|TRBJ2-1|TRBV9
TGTGCCAGCAGCGTAGGGCGGGACGCCTACAATGAGCAGTTCTTC
CASSVGRDAYNEQFF
>TRBD2|NA|TRBJ2-2|TRBV10-1
TGCGCCAGCAGCGGGAGGGCCGGGGAGCTGTTTTTT
CASSGRAGELFF
>NA|NA|TRBJ1-1|TRBV29-1
TGCAGCGTTGTTAGGGGGACGAACACTGAAGCTTTCTTT
CSVVRGTNTEAFF
>TRBD1|NA|TRBJ1-1|TRBV6-6
TGTGCCACTCTTTCTTCAGGGGGCGCGAACACTGAAGCTTTCTTT
CATLSSGGANTEAFF
>NA|once|TRBJ2-7|TRBV6-1
TGTGCCAGCAGTGGCAGGGCGAACGAGCAGTACTTC
CASSGRANEQYF
>TRBD2|NA|TRBJ2-5|TRBV5-1
TGCGCCAGCAGCTCGGCTCTAGCGGGAGGGGGAGAGACCCAGTACTTC
CASSSALAGGGETQYF
>TRBD1|NA|TRBJ1-1|TRBV9
TGTGCCAGCAGCGCCGCACAGGGGGCCGCTGAAGCTTTCTTT
CASSAAQGAAEAFF
>TRBD1|NA|TRBJ1-2|TRBV2
TGTGCCAGCAGTGATGCGGCCCGGACAGGGGGGAAGAGAGGCTACACCTTC
CASSDAARTGGKRGYTF